This T cell receptor (beta chain) was sequenced for a study of shared clonotypes between healthy human individuals. This CDR3 region has 16 residues. V shed 2 bases, J shed 3 bases, and the junction held 4 bases outside the gene matches. The method was immunoSEQ multiplex PCR; TCRdb's version includes in-frame clones alone and lacks a portion of them. Here the sample spans about 480,000 clones, about 79% being singletons. This chain joins TRBV23-1 and TRBJ2-2; 9 bases match TRBD1. TRBV23-1 is assigned to the ORF class and has an uncertain function. The origin of this receptor is a woman in her 40s in good health. Some clones in this sample may be carry-over from other donors' samples. The sample consisted of PBMCs. The CDR3 loop is CASSQGTGRDTGELFF. The CDR3 DNA follows: TGCGCCAGCAGTCAAGGGACAGGGAGGGACACCGGGGAGCTGTTTTTT.